This T cell receptor beta chain was sequenced during a study of OX40 agonist ivuxolimab in advanced cancers. Study results and limitations: The study found among the lowest clonal expansion in partial responders at 0.1-3.0 mg/kg.

This clone was found a few times. The antigen is unknown. Sequenced by immunoSEQ multiplex PCR; TCRdb stores in-frame clones only, minus some. The sample consists of about 85,000 clones, approximately 86% of them appearing once. From germline, CDR1 is MNHNS and CDR2 SASEGT. The CDR3 sequence is 13 residues long. The V end was cut by 7 bases, the J end by 3 bases, with 10 bases between. The TCR comes from an adult with an advanced solid tumor such as melanoma, head and neck, liver or kidney cancer. The specimen comprised CD4+ or CD8+ T cells sorted from blood, sampled in a trial of the OX40 agonist ivuxolimab. V gene TRBV6-1 combines with J gene TRBJ2-1; D not resolved. The CDR3 region has the DNA TGTGCCAGCAAAGAGACACTCTACAATGAGCAGTTCTTC. This sequence encodes CASKETLYNEQFF.